These T cell receptor beta chains were read from a single sample in a study of T cell changes during pregnancy in multiple sclerosis. Profiling relied on immunoSEQ multiplex PCR, and the TCRdb table lists in-frame clones only, not all of them. Of 60,000 to 75,000 clones detected, 90% to 95% appear once; the ten largest clones hold 0.85% to 0.9%. Source: peripheral blood, taken before pregnancy. Source of these receptors: a female donor with multiple sclerosis, enrolled in a pregnancy study. CDR3s include the opening cysteine and the closing phenylalanine or tryptophan. The order of the fields is clone size, D gene, V gene, J gene, CDR3 DNA, CDR3 protein. A D gene is named only where the DNA matches it firmly. Only some rows state a clone size, as once, few, many or a class for expanded clones.

clone size: NA; D gene: NA; V gene: TRBV19; J gene: TRBJ1-3; CDR3 DNA: TGTGCCAGTAGAGGACAGCCAGGGAACCCTGGAAACACCATATATTTT; CDR3 protein: CASRGQPGNPGNTIYF
clone size: NA; D gene: TRBD1; V gene: TRBV15; J gene: TRBJ1-2; CDR3 DNA: TGTGCCACCAGCAGAGGGGGACAGGGGGAGGGCTACACCTTC; CDR3 protein: CATSRGGQGEGYTF
clone size: once; D gene: NA; V gene: TRBV30; J gene: TRBJ1-2; CDR3 DNA: TGTGCCTGGAGTCCAGAGGTCGGTGAGGGGGGGAACTATGGCTACACCTTC; CDR3 protein: CAWSPEVGEGGNYGYTF
clone size: NA; D gene: NA; V gene: TRBV29-1; J gene: TRBJ2-5; CDR3 DNA: TGCAGCGTTGTGGTCATCGGGTCATCTGGACAGTACTTC; CDR3 protein: CSVVVIGSSGQYF
clone size: NA; D gene: NA; V gene: TRBV6-6; J gene: TRBJ2-5; CDR3 DNA: TGTGCCAGCAGCCCGCAGGCTCAAGAGACCCAGTACTTC; CDR3 protein: CASSPQAQETQYF
clone size: NA; D gene: NA; V gene: TRBV14; J gene: TRBJ2-2; CDR3 DNA: TGTGCCAGCAGCCCCTTCCTAGGATTAATCGGGGAGCTGTTTTTT; CDR3 protein: CASSPFLGLIGELFF
clone size: NA; D gene: NA; V gene: TRBV4-2; J gene: TRBJ2-7; CDR3 DNA: TGTGCCAGCAGCCAAGATATTGCAGGGAACGAGCAGTACTTC; CDR3 protein: CASSQDIAGNEQYF
clone size: NA; D gene: NA; V gene: TRBV9; J gene: TRBJ1-6; CDR3 DNA: TGTGCCAGCAGCGTAGTGGGCGGGGATTCACCCCTCCACTTT; CDR3 protein: CASSVVGGDSPLHF
clone size: NA; D gene: NA; V gene: TRBV7-9; J gene: TRBJ1-3; CDR3 DNA: TGTGCCAGCAGCTTAGAGGGCCTCAGGGGAGGAAACACCATATATTTT; CDR3 protein: CASSLEGLRGGNTIYF
clone size: NA; D gene: TRBD2; V gene: TRBV4-3; J gene: TRBJ2-3; CDR3 DNA: TGCGCCAGCAGCCAAGAACTAGCGGGGGGCACAGATACGCAGTATTTT; CDR3 protein: CASSQELAGGTDTQYF
clone size: NA; D gene: NA; V gene: TRBV6-1; J gene: TRBJ2-1; CDR3 DNA: TGTGCCAGCAGTGTCCGGAATGAGCAGTTCTTC; CDR3 protein: CASSVRNEQFF
clone size: NA; D gene: NA; V gene: TRBV4-3; J gene: TRBJ2-1; CDR3 DNA: TGCGCCAGCAGCCAAGCGAGGGCAGCATACTCCTACAATGAGCAGTTCTTC; CDR3 protein: CASSQARAAYSYNEQFF
clone size: NA; D gene: TRBD1; V gene: TRBV9; J gene: TRBJ1-6; CDR3 DNA: TGTGCCAGCAGCGTAGGGCGGGACAGAACTAGCTCCTATAATTCACCCCTCCACTTT; CDR3 protein: CASSVGRDRTSSYNSPLHF
clone size: NA; D gene: TRBD2; V gene: TRBV7-2; J gene: TRBJ2-5; CDR3 DNA: TGTGCCAGCAGCTTAGGGGCCCGACTAGCGGAAGAGACCCAGTACTTC; CDR3 protein: CASSLGARLAEETQYF
clone size: NA; D gene: NA; V gene: TRBV6-5; J gene: TRBJ1-2; CDR3 DNA: TGTGCCAGCAGTTACTCGACAGGTGGCTATGCCAGCTACACCTTC; CDR3 protein: CASSYSTGGYASYTF
clone size: NA; D gene: NA; V gene: TRBV19; J gene: TRBJ1-2; CDR3 DNA: TGTGCCAGTAGTATCGCGCGTACGAGACAGCGTTCCTATGGCTACACCTTC; CDR3 protein: CASSIARTRQRSYGYTF
clone size: NA; D gene: NA; V gene: TRBV7-6; J gene: TRBJ1-3; CDR3 DNA: TGTGCCAGCAGCTTATCGGGAGCGGGGTCAGGAAACACCATATATTTT; CDR3 protein: CASSLSGAGSGNTIYF
clone size: NA; D gene: NA; V gene: TRBV6-5; J gene: TRBJ1-2; CDR3 DNA: TGTGCCAGCAGTTACAAACAGGGTTACTCAATCAATGGCTACACCTTC; CDR3 protein: CASSYKQGYSINGYTF
clone size: NA; D gene: NA; V gene: TRBV5-1; J gene: TRBJ2-1; CDR3 DNA: TGCGCCAGCAGCTTGGGGTCGGGGGGCCAAGGGAATGAGCAGTTCTTC; CDR3 protein: CASSLGSGGQGNEQFF
clone size: once; D gene: NA; V gene: TRBV6-5; J gene: TRBJ2-3; CDR3 DNA: TGTGCCAGCAGCCCCCCCTCCCGCACAGATACGCAGTATTTT; CDR3 protein: CASSPPSRTDTQYF
clone size: NA; D gene: TRBD1; V gene: TRBV29-1; J gene: TRBJ2-5; CDR3 DNA: TGCAGCGTTGGAGGGGGCGATCAAGAGACCCAGTACTTC; CDR3 protein: CSVGGGDQETQYF
clone size: NA; D gene: NA; V gene: TRBV19; J gene: TRBJ1-5; CDR3 DNA: TGTGCCAGTAGTATCAGGGCGGACAATCAGCCCCAGCATTTT; CDR3 protein: CASSIRADNQPQHF
clone size: NA; D gene: TRBD1; V gene: TRBV2; J gene: TRBJ2-1; CDR3 DNA: TGTGCCAGCACTCCCGACAGGGTCCTTAGCAGTGAGCAGTTCTTC; CDR3 protein: CASTPDRVLSSEQFF
clone size: NA; D gene: TRBD2; V gene: TRBV4-3; J gene: TRBJ2-3; CDR3 DNA: TGCGCCAGCAGCCAAGACCCCCCTAGCGGGGGGGCCACAGATACGCAGTATTTT; CDR3 protein: CASSQDPPSGGATDTQYF
clone size: few; D gene: NA; V gene: TRBV30; J gene: TRBJ1-5; CDR3 DNA: TGTGCCTGGAGTGTAGGGGTTCTTGGCTTTAGCAATCAGCCCCAGCATTTT; CDR3 protein: CAWSVGVLGFSNQPQHF
clone size: NA; D gene: NA; V gene: TRBV6-4; J gene: TRBJ2-3; CDR3 DNA: TGTGCCAGCAGTGACGGGAGGAGTAATACGCAGTATTTT; CDR3 protein: CASSDGRSNTQYF
clone size: NA; D gene: TRBD1; V gene: TRBV5-1; J gene: TRBJ1-1; CDR3 DNA: TGCGCCAGCAGCTCCGGACAGGGGAACACTGAAGCTTTCTTT; CDR3 protein: CASSSGQGNTEAFF
clone size: NA; D gene: NA; V gene: TRBV7-3; J gene: TRBJ1-2; CDR3 DNA: TGTGCCAGCAGCCCCTCGTCAGGGGACGGCTACACCTTC; CDR3 protein: CASSPSSGDGYTF
clone size: NA; D gene: TRBD2; V gene: TRBV9; J gene: TRBJ2-3; CDR3 DNA: TGTGCCAGCAGCCTAAGCGGGGGGGCCGTGCCAGATACGCAGTATTTT; CDR3 protein: CASSLSGGAVPDTQYF
clone size: NA; D gene: NA; V gene: TRBV30; J gene: TRBJ1-2; CDR3 DNA: TGTGCCTGGAGTAGTGGACTGTTCTTAGCTAACTATGGCTACACCTTC; CDR3 protein: CAWSSGLFLANYGYTF
clone size: NA; D gene: TRBD1; V gene: TRBV7-6; J gene: TRBJ2-7; CDR3 DNA: TGTGCCAGCAGCTTCCGGGACAGGGATGTCGAGCAGTACTTC; CDR3 protein: CASSFRDRDVEQYF
clone size: NA; D gene: TRBD1; V gene: TRBV19; J gene: TRBJ1-2; CDR3 DNA: TGTGCCAGTAGTCCCCGGGACAGGGAATATGGCTACACCTTC; CDR3 protein: CASSPRDREYGYTF
clone size: once; D gene: NA; V gene: TRBV25-1; J gene: TRBJ1-2; CDR3 DNA: TGTGCCAGCAGTGAATATTTTTCCGGGGGGCCCCCTTTCTATGGCTACACCTTC; CDR3 protein: CASSEYFSGGPPFYGYTF
clone size: NA; D gene: NA; V gene: TRBV4-1; J gene: TRBJ2-7; CDR3 DNA: TGCGCCAGCAGCTTATTGTATTCCGGCGGCGGCTACGAGCAGTACTTC; CDR3 protein: CASSLLYSGGGYEQYF
clone size: NA; D gene: NA; V gene: TRBV7-2; J gene: TRBJ2-3; CDR3 DNA: TGTGCCAGCAGCTCCGACCCCGGGAATACGCAGTATTTT; CDR3 protein: CASSSDPGNTQYF
clone size: NA; D gene: TRBD1; V gene: TRBV14; J gene: TRBJ1-1; CDR3 DNA: TGTGCCAGCAGCGTTCGGGACAGGGCCCTCCTTTACACTGAAGCTTTCTTT; CDR3 protein: CASSVRDRALLYTEAFF